This T cell receptor beta chain emerged from a study of CXCR3 chemokines and chemotherapy response in bladder cancer (dated by TCRdb to the early 2020s). Context from the whole study: The study set out to examine whether the activity of the CXCR3 chemokine system within tumors predicted response to chemotherapy in human bladder cancer.

The method was PCR. The data were produced on an Illumina HiSeq 2500. The raw public reads went through TCRdb reprocessing: fastp at Q25, MiXCR clone calling, in-frame beta chains kept. Every CDR3 protein is listed once, alongside the most common genes and DNA of its rows. The sample table shows about 8,900 distinct CDR3 sequences, and 20% to 25% are seen once. 7% to 9.5% of the sample comes from the top ten. This clonotype was detected ten times or more. Its specific antigen is unknown. No much larger clone exists at a distance of one base, and base qualities are not known. The CDR3 holds 14 amino acids from the cysteine to the phenylalanine. The retained sequence is limited to the CDR3, 42 bases, with the frame set at the first base. The germline V gene encodes CDR1 LNHNV and CDR2 YYDKDF (reference sequence). Deletion took 3 bases off V and 4 bases off J, with a span of 10 bases between the germline ends.

This sequence was found in a human donor with bladder cancer that did not respond to neoadjuvant chemotherapy. The sequence links TRBV15 to TRBJ1-5; TRBD1 could be the D gene, as 6 bases match. The specimen was collected from a patient whose treatment included neoadjuvant chemotherapy. The nucleotide sequence reads as follows: TGTGCCACCAGCAGCCGGGGGCTAAATCAGCCCCAGCATTTT. Its protein product is CATSSRGLNQPQHF.